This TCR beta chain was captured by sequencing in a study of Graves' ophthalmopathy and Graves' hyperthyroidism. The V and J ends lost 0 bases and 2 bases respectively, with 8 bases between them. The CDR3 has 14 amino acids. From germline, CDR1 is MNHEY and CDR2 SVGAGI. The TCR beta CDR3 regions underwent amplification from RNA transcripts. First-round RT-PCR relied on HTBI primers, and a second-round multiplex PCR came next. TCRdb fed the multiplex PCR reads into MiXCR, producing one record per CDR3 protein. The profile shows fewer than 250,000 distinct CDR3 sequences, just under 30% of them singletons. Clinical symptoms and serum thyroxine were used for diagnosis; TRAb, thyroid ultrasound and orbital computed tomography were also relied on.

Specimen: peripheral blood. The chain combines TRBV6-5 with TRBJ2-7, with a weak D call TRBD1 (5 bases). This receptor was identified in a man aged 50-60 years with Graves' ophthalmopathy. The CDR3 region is CASSYSGRAYEQYF. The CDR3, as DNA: TGTGCCAGCAGTTACTCCGGCAGGGCCTACGAGCAGTACTTC.